This TCR beta chain was recorded in a study of cytomegalovirus exposure and HLA in healthy donors. A note on this clone: Its antigen is as yet unknown.

Study-level results: A later analysis reported that several of the most significant clusters appeared to be linked to common viral pathogens, among them Epstein-Barr virus.

Both 60 Vbeta primers and 13 Jbeta primers went into the PCR. Assay: immunoSEQ multiplex PCR; the TCRdb copy retains only in-frame clones and omits some. This table has around 130,000 clones, roughly 66% appearing once. The TCR sequence derives from a young man in good health and CMV-seronegative. The source material was PBMCs.

CDR3: CASSQEGSGRNIQYF. CDR3 coding DNA: TGCGCCAGCAGCCAAGAGGGATCAGGGCGGAACATTCAGTACTTC. The chain recombines TRBV4-3 with TRBJ2-4; weak D call: TRBD1 (5 bases). Germline V gene sequence: CDR1 LGHNA, CDR2 YSLEER. V lost 0 bases to trimming and J lost 7 bases, with 13 bases between them. The CDR3 spans 15 residues.